Listed below are T cell receptor beta chains from one sample, sequenced in a study of T cell repertoires in cytomegalovirus infection. Their antigen targets remain unknown. MiXCR, applied by TCRdb to the reads, yields one record per CDR3 protein. Here the sample spans approximately 600,000 distinct CDR3 sequences, around two fifths being singletons. This sample comprised cultured PBMCs, obtained from culture after CMV antigen stimulation. The receptors stem from a human donor in good health (CMV status not recorded). Some clones in this sample may be carry-over from other donors' samples. CDR3s leave out the opening cysteine and the closing phenylalanine or tryptophan. D genes are given only for firm matches.

D	V	length	J	CDR3
TRBD2	TRBV20-1	13	TRBJ2-1	SAPTSASSYNEQF
NA	TRBV6-5	12	TRBJ1-6	ASSPNDRFEALH
NA	TRBV7-2	13	TRBJ2-5	ASSLVPDRQETQY
NA	TRBV6-5	14	TRBJ1-1	ASTLGIDGMNTEAF
NA	TRBV29-1	11	TRBJ2-5	SVEEDNQETQY
NA	TRBV7-9	16	TRBJ2-5	ASSLAPVYRTIQETQY
NA	TRBV5-6	14	TRBJ2-5	ASSFGPAKQSETQY
NA	TRBV28	11	TRBJ1-1	ASSLRGLWEAF
NA	TRBV19	12	TRBJ2-1	ASSGGVGNNEQF
NA	TRBV7-8	13	TRBJ1-2	ASSPTSPNNYGYT
NA	TRBV7-2	11	TRBJ2-7	ASSLGGRNEQY
NA	TRBV7-2	11	TRBJ2-7	ASRPTFSYEQY
NA	TRBV11-1	13	TRBJ2-1	ASSPPSGGRNEQF
NA	TRBV7-9	13	TRBJ2-7	ASSLAQGRVDEQY
TRBD2	TRBV28	11	TRBJ2-7	ASSLWRGDEQY
NA	TRBV12-3/TRBV12-4	10	TRBJ1-6	ASSFKDSPLH
TRBD1	TRBV12-3/TRBV12-4	20	TRBJ1-5	ASRRPAPPVGQGIYSNQPQH
TRBD1	TRBV27	13	TRBJ2-3	ASSSQGARADTQY
NA	TRBV7-2	12	TRBJ2-7	ASSLGTAPYEQY
NA	TRBV6-2/TRBV6-3	11	TRBJ2-3	ASRATGTDTQY
NA	TRBV29-1	10	TRBJ2-2	SVAGEVGELF
NA	TRBV7-2	11	TRBJ2-1	ASSFIGALEQF
NA	TRBV29-1	10	TRBJ1-4	SATGENEKLF
NA	TRBV20-1	11	TRBJ1-5	SAVRVSNQPQH
NA	TRBV7-9	11	TRBJ2-3	ASSPGASDTQY
NA	TRBV5-1	11	TRBJ2-3	ASSLGITDTQY
TRBD2	TRBV7-6	13	TRBJ2-3	ASSYGLAGADTQY
NA	TRBV7-6	10	TRBJ2-7	ASREIGNEQY
NA	TRBV7-2	13	TRBJ2-7	ASSLGWSAVYEQY
NA	TRBV7-8	14	TRBJ2-3	ASSFEAGTSTDTQY
NA	TRBV5-6	12	TRBJ2-1	ASSYDLRVNEQF
NA	TRBV6-1	15	TRBJ2-7	ASSYQLDHPRSYEQY
TRBD2	TRBV11-2	16	TRBJ2-2	ASSLYPLAGGTTGELF
NA	TRBV6-2/TRBV6-3	16	TRBJ2-4	ASSYRSLDWLAKNIQY
NA	TRBV7-9	12	TRBJ2-2	ASSEVGDTGELF
NA	TRBV2	11	TRBJ1-1	ASSEEHLTEAF
NA	TRBV6-5	13	TRBJ2-7	ASSRRAHNSYEQY
NA	TRBV24-1	12	TRBJ1-5	ATSQSAPHQPQH
NA	TRBV4-3	11	TRBJ2-1	ASSVAASYEQF
NA	TRBV12-3/TRBV12-4	13	TRBJ2-2	ASSLWQGITGELF
NA	TRBV10-3	11	TRBJ2-5	AIRGAQQETQY
TRBD2	TRBV7-2	14	TRBJ2-7	ASSLVSGGTSYEQY
TRBD1	TRBV12-3/TRBV12-4	13	TRBJ1-5	ASSLRTGRNQPQH
NA	TRBV7-6	14	TRBJ2-1	ASSLDYRASYNEQF
NA	TRBV5-8	14	TRBJ1-1	ASSLARGYLNTEAF
NA	TRBV6-2/TRBV6-3	14	TRBJ2-3	ASSYDRSQHTDTQY
NA	TRBV6-1	12	TRBJ2-3	ASGMSNGADTQY
NA	TRBV5-1	12	TRBJ1-2	ASSLEAPNYGYT
TRBD2	TRBV19	15	TRBJ2-3	ASSITGTRSGTDTQY
NA	TRBV7-2	12	TRBJ1-3	ASSLVPSGNTIY
TRBD1	TRBV2	15	TRBJ1-5	ASSRDRGRGGNQPQH
NA	TRBV7-9	11	TRBJ1-5	ASSRGEDQPQH
NA	TRBV7-9	14	TRBJ2-5	ASSWGQTTEEETQY
NA	TRBV7-6	13	TRBJ2-1	ASSPAGVLDNEQF
TRBD2	TRBV20-1	13	TRBJ2-1	SALLSGSEYNEQF